One sample yielded the 13 T cell receptor beta chains listed below, sequenced in a study of T cell responses to AZD1222 COVID-19 vaccine. TCRdb's table, derived via immunoSEQ multiplex PCR, lists solely in-frame clones and lacks some. The sample yields 160,000 or so clones, about nine tenths seen once. The sequencing here drew on peripheral blood, taken on day 0 of AZD1222 vaccination. The receptor source for this set is an adult in good health.

This clone was found once. The gene calls are TRBV28 and TRBJ1-4; D is ambiguous. Looked up from germline, CDR1 is MDHEN and CDR2 is SYDVKM. The germline V and J ends were trimmed by 7 bases and 5 bases, with 14 bases remaining between them. CDR3 length: 14 residues. The CDR3 sequence is CASNLSGENEKLFF. CDR3 nucleotide sequence: TGTGCCAGCAACCTCTCCGGGGAGAATGAAAAACTGTTTTTT.

V and J are TRBV1 and TRBJ2-1; the table names TRBD2, a call not compared with the DNA. TRBV1 is recorded as a pseudogene. The CDR3 extends over 14 amino acids. This CDR3 is CTSSQEESLHEQFF. DNA for the CDR3: TGCACCAGCAGCCAAGAAGAGTCCTTGCATGAGCAGTTCTTC.

The gene calls are TRBV3-1 (or the pseudogene TRBV3-2) and TRBJ2-7; D not resolved. CDR1 LGHDT and CDR2 YNNKEL come from the germline V gene (reference sequence). The CDR3 has 15 residues. Trimming cost V 1 base and J 0 bases, with 10 bases left between them. The CDR3 loop reads CASSQVSHTSYEQYF. CDR3 DNA: TGTGCCAGCAGCCAAGTTAGTCATACCTCCTACGAGCAGTACTTC.

This rearrangement joins TRBV5-1 to TRBJ1-2; D gene ambiguous. This CDR3 is 13 amino acids long. Trimming pared 0 bases from V and 6 bases from J, leaving 9 bases between. Germline V gene data show CDR1 as SGHRS and CDR2 as YFSETQ. CDR3 in DNA: TGCGCCAGCAGCTTGGCCTACGGGGATGGCTACACCTTC. Its protein is CASSLAYGDGYTF.

The rearrangement uses TRBV29-1 and TRBJ2-2; D remains ambiguous. The CDR3 has 12 residues. The V gene lost 3 bases and the J gene lost 1 base, with 3 bases spanning the gap. The germline gives CDR1 SQVTM, CDR2 ANQGSEA. The CDR3 here is CSVDENTGELFF. In DNA form, the CDR3 reads TGCAGCGTTGATGAGAACACCGGGGAGCTGTTTTTT.

In this sample, this clone turned up a few times. The V call is TRBV7-9, the J call TRBJ2-7; D uncertain. The CDR3 spans 15 residues. V shed 4 bases and J shed 2 bases, with 15 bases lying between them. The germline V gene encodes CDR1 SEHNR and CDR2 FQNEAQ (reference sequence). DNA of the CDR3: TGTGCCAGCAGCTCCCGCCTGGGCCCCACCTACGAGCAGTACTTC. It is translated as CASSSRLGPTYEQYF.

The CDR3 DNA is TGTGCCAGCAGCTTACAGGGGGCCCAATCACCCCTCCACTTT. Protein sequence: CASSLQGAQSPLHF. The J gene is TRBJ1-6, the V gene TRBV3-1 (or the pseudogene TRBV3-2), with TRBD1 matching over 9 bases. The CDR3 has 14 residues. Germline V gene lookup returns CDR1 LGHDT and CDR2 YNNKEL (reference sequence). Losses at the gene ends were 5 bases for V and 10 bases for J; bases not matched to a gene: 6.

The V call is TRBV7-3, the J call TRBJ2-1; D uncertain. Germline CDR1 reads SGHTA; CDR2 reads FQGTGA. Trimming left V 1 base short and J 2 bases short, with 3 bases between. The CDR3 sequence is 13 residues long. The CDR3 DNA reads as TGTGCCAGCAGCTTAATCCCCTACAATGAGCAGTTCTTC. This gives the protein CASSLIPYNEQFF.

The rearrangement joins TRBV2 to TRBJ2-1; 12 positions match TRBD2. V gave up 4 bases and J gave up 6 bases; unmatched junction bases: 4. The CDR3 extends over 15 amino acids. Germline CDR1 SNHLY, CDR2 FYNNEI. CDR3 sequence (DNA): TGTGCCAGCAGTGTATCTAGCGGGAGGGCCAATGAGCAGTTCTTC. Translating gives CASSVSSGRANEQFF.

This sequence joins TRBV19 and TRBJ1-5; D is undetermined. The CDR3 covers 13 residues. Germline values: CDR1 LNHDA, CDR2 SQIVND (reference sequence). Trimming took 3 bases from V and 4 from J, leaving 7 bases between them. CDR3 bases: TGTGCCAGTAGTATCATGGGGAATCAGCCCCAGCATTTT. The encoded protein is CASSIMGNQPQHF. Variable domain in full (rest from reference TRBV19 and TRBJ1-5): DGGITQSPKYLFRKEGQNVTLSCEQNLNHDAMYWYRQDPGQGLRLIYYSQIVNDFQKGDIAEGYSVSREKKESFPLTVTSAQKNPTAFYLCASSIMGNQPQHFGDGTRLSIL.

Remarks on this clone: At the DNA level, this CDR3 is encoded by other sequences in the same sample as well. The chain recombines TRBV7-9 with TRBJ1-1; unclear D gene. Germline assignment: CDR1 SEHNR and CDR2 FQNEAQ (reference sequence). The V end lost 5 bases, the J end lost 7 bases, and 11 bases lay between the germline ends. The CDR3 has 12 amino acids. The CDR3 sequence is CASSEDTLEAFF. For the CDR3, the DNA is TGTGCCAGCAGCGAAGACACCCTTGAAGCTTTCTTT.

The chain links TRBV7-9 to TRBJ2-7, with D hard to call. Trimming cost V 1 base and J 3 bases, with 7 bases left between them. The CDR3 totals 13 residues. From germline, CDR1 is SEHNR and CDR2 FQNEAQ (reference sequence). The CDR3 region is CASSLEAHYEQYF. The CDR3 region has the DNA TGTGCCAGCAGCTTAGAGGCCCACTACGAGCAGTACTTC.

The chain joins TRBV4-3 to TRBJ2-1; D is uncertain. Germline V CDR1 and CDR2: LGHNA, YSLEER. V lost 0 bases to trimming and J lost 5 bases, with 5 bases between them. This CDR3 has 13 amino acids. CDR3 bases: TGCGCCAGCAGCCAAGAAATGAACAATGAGCAGTTCTTC. Residues: CASSQEMNNEQFF.